This entry lists 9 T cell receptor beta chains sequenced from one sample in a study of vaccination effects on CD4 cells after COVID-19. Subsequent to ten to eleven days of culture, CD4+ T cells were isolated. Libraries were prepared by immunoSEQ multiplex PCR; TCRdb keeps only in-frame clonotypes and omits some of them. The repertoire holds approximately 47,000 clones, with about 75% as singletons. These receptors are not linked to any known antigen. Sequencing was performed on CD4+ T cells from PBMCs cultured without peptide, taken before COVID-19 vaccination. These receptors came from a human donor who had a prior SARS-CoV-2 infection.

The chain carries TRBV5-1 and TRBJ2-5, with a possible D match to TRBD1 (5 bases). Germline CDR1 SGHRS, CDR2 YFSETQ. This CDR3 is 15 amino acids long. The V gene lost 1 base and the J gene lost 2 bases, with 12 bases spanning the gap. The CDR3 DNA follows: TGCGCCAGCAGCTTGTCCTGGGGCACTCAAGAGACCCAGTACTTC. This encodes CASSLSWGTQETQYF.

Concerning this clone: The junction departs from germline at one end; a sequencing error may be responsible. The chain has TRBV3-1 (or the pseudogene TRBV3-2) and TRBJ2-7, with TRBD2 as a possible D gene (6 bases). This CDR3 is 17 amino acids long. The germline gives CDR1 LGHDT, CDR2 YNNKEL (reference sequence). The CDR3 bases are TGTGCCAGCAGCCAAGATAATGGGTTGAGGACGAGGCGACTAGTAGGCTTC. This gives the protein CASSQDNGLRTRRLVGF.

The rearrangement joins TRBV2 to TRBJ1-2, with a weak D call TRBD1 (5 bases). The CDR3 loop spans 15 amino acids. Trimming took off 2 bases at V and 2 bases at J, with 12 bases between the two ends. Looked up from germline, CDR1 is SNHLY and CDR2 is FYNNEI. CDR3: CASSELRGANYGYTF. Written as DNA, the CDR3 is TGTGCCAGCAGTGAATTGAGGGGCGCGAACTATGGCTACACCTTC.

The chain links TRBV6-5 to TRBJ2-1; no reliable D call. Germline V CDR1 and CDR2: MNHEY, SVGAGI. The CDR3 contains 13 residues. V lost 6 bases to trimming and J lost 7 bases, with 13 bases between them. CDR3 sequence (DNA): TGTGCCAGCAGATTCGGTGGGCTGAATGAGCAGTTCTTC. Amino acids: CASRFGGLNEQFF.

This clone was seen only once. The gene calls are TRBV6-4 and TRBJ2-1; TRBD2 aligns across 10 bases. This CDR3 region has 16 residues. Trimming cost V 5 bases and J 4 bases; bases outside gene matches: 8. Germline CDR1 reads MRHNA; CDR2 reads SNTAGT. This CDR3 is CASSPSVAGGYNEQFF. The CDR3 region has the DNA TGTGCCAGCAGTCCCTCGGTAGCGGGAGGTTACAATGAGCAGTTCTTC.

The rearrangement links TRBV5-5 to TRBJ2-5; the D call may be TRBD1 or TRBD2 (5 bases each). The germline gives CDR1 SGHKS, CDR2 YYEKEE (reference sequence). This CDR3 has 15 amino acids. Deletions cut 0 bases from V and 3 bases from J, with 12 bases between. CDR3 in DNA: TGTGCCAGCAGCTTGGAAGGGACCATGGAAGAGACCCAGTACTTC. This translates into CASSLEGTMEETQYF.

The chain carries TRBV18 and TRBJ1-2; maybe TRBD1 (5 bases). Looked up from germline, CDR1 is KGHSH and CDR2 is LQKENI. CDR3 length equals 14 residues. V was trimmed by 3 bases and J by 2 bases, leaving 10 bases between them. The CDR3 sequence is CASSPIAGNYGYTF. In DNA, the CDR3 is TGTGCCAGCTCACCTATTGCAGGGAACTATGGCTACACCTTC.

This clone was recorded only once. This rearrangement joins TRBV19 to TRBJ1-2; no definite D call. The germline CDR1 and CDR2 sequences are LNHDA and SQIVND (reference sequence). The CDR3 has 16 amino acids. V dropped 3 bases and J dropped 4 bases, with 18 bases sitting between them. This chain's CDR3 is CASSINGVGFVYGYTF. The CDR3, as DNA: TGTGCCAGTAGTATCAATGGGGTTGGATTCGTCTATGGCTACACCTTC.

The chain joins TRBV21-1 to TRBJ2-1; the table's D call TRBD2 went unverified against the DNA. TRBV21-1 is reported as a pseudogene. This CDR3 has 18 residues. Here the CDR3 DNA reads TGTGCCAGCAGCCGGAGTACGACTAGCGGGGATCCCTACAATGAGCAGTTCTTC. Protein product: CASSRSTTSGDPYNEQFF.